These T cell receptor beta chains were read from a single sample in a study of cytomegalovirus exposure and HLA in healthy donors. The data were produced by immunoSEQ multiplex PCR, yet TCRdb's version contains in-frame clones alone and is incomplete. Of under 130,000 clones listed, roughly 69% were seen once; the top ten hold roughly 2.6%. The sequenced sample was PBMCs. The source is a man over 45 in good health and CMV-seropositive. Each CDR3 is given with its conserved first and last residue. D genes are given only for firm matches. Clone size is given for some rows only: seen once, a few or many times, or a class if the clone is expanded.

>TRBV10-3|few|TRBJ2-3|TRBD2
CAISESIRTSDGTDTQYF
TGTGCCATCAGTGAGTCTATCCGGACTAGCGATGGTACAGATACGCAGTATTTT
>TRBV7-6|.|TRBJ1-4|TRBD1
CASSLGTGEEKLFF
TGTGCCAGCAGCTTAGGGACAGGGGAAGAAAAACTGTTTTTT
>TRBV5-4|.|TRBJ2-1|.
CASSYRQASSYNEQFF
TGTGCCAGCAGCTATCGACAGGCCAGCTCCTACAATGAGCAGTTCTTC
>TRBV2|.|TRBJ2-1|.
CASSGLGLHNEQFF
TGTGCCAGCAGTGGCTTGGGACTTCACAATGAGCAGTTCTTC
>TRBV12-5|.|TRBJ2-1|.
CASGLNLQSEFF
TGTGCTAGTGGTTTGAATCTCCAAAGCGAGTTCTTC
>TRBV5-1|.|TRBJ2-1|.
CASSLTGYNEQFF
TGCGCCAGCAGCTTGACAGGCTACAATGAGCAGTTCTTC
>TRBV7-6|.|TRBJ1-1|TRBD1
CASSLADRALWGMNTEAFF
TGTGCCAGCAGCTTAGCTGACAGGGCTTTGTGGGGTATGAACACTGAAGCTTTCTTT
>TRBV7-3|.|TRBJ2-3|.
CASSAQGTDTQYF
TGTGCCAGCAGCGCGCAGGGGACAGATACGCAGTATTTT
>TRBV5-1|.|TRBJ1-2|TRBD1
CASSAGDRGAYGYTF
TGCGCCAGCAGCGCTGGGGACAGGGGGGCTTATGGCTACACCTTC
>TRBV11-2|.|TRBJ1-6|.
CASSWTWGAGDSPLHF
TGTGCCAGCAGCTGGACTTGGGGCGCGGGGGATTCACCCCTCCACTTT
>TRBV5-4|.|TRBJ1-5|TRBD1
CASSYGQGVGNQPQHF
TGTGCCAGCAGCTACGGACAGGGGGTCGGCAATCAGCCCCAGCATTTT
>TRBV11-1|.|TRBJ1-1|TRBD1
CASSRVHLNRGLGEAFF
TGTGCCAGCAGCAGAGTACATCTCAACAGGGGGCTGGGTGAAGCTTTCTTT
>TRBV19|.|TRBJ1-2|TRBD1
CASSMARGQGYTF
TGTGCCAGTAGTATGGCCAGGGGGCAAGGCTACACCTTC
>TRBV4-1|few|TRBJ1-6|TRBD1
CASSRVTGLLDSPLHF
TGCGCCAGCAGCCGGGTGACAGGGTTGTTAGATTCACCCCTCCACTTT
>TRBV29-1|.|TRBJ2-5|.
CSVERGYQETQYF
TGCAGCGTTGAACGGGGGTACCAAGAGACCCAGTACTTC
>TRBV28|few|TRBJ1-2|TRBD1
CASRSTGGWVGYTF
TGTGCCAGCAGATCGACAGGGGGCTGGGTTGGCTACACCTTC
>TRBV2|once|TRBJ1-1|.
CASSWGGAGPTVAFF
TGTGCCAGCAGTTGGGGGGGGGCGGGACCCACAGTGGCTTTCTTT
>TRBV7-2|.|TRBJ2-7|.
CASSGPAYEQYF
TGTGCCAGCAGCGGCCCCGCCTACGAGCAGTACTTC
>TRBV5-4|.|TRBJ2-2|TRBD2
CASSLGGSLGTGELFF
TGTGCCAGCAGCTTGGGCGGGAGTTTGGGCACCGGGGAGCTGTTTTTT